This TCR beta chain was sequenced in a study of blood T cell repertoires in COVID-19. Turning to the study itself: PBMCs, B-cell-depleted T cells, or T cells provided the cDNA or gDNA that made up the material.

In the authors' methods: Quantification of nucleated cells was approximated via reference gene primer amplification. Profiled with immunoSEQ multiplex PCR; TCRdb holds only in-frame clones, not every one. The V and J calls and clone size were taken over from that table, and D and trimming were inferred from the DNA. This table has about 210,000 clones, almost 85% appearing once. In germline, CDR1 is SGDLS, CDR2 YYNGEE. The CDR3 sequence is 16 residues long. V shed 3 bases and J 2 bases; nucleotides not matched to a gene: 6. The sequenced material came from peripheral blood. This TCR came from a woman between 50 and 59 years old with active or convalescent COVID-19. This chain connects TRBV9 to TRBJ1-2, with 11 nucleotides matching TRBD1. CDR3 bases: TGTGCCAGCAGCGACACCGGGACAGGGGGGAACTATGGCTACACCTTC. It translates to CASSDTGTGGNYGYTF.